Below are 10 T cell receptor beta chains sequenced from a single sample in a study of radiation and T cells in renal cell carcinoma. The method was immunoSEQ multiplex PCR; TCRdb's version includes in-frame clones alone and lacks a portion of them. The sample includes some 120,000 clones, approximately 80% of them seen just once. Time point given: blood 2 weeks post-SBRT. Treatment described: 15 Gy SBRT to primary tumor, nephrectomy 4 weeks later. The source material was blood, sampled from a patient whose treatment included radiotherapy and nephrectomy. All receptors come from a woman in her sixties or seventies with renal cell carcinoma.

Here the CDR3 reads CASSPGTSASASKNIQYF. The CDR3, as DNA: TGTGCCAGTAGCCCTGGGACTAGCGCATCGGCGTCCAAAAACATTCAGTACTTC. The rearrangement links TRBV19 to TRBJ2-4, with 10 bases aligning to TRBD2. With V trimmed by 6 bases and J by 2 bases, 13 bases remained unmatched. From germline, CDR1 is LNHDA and CDR2 SQIVND (reference sequence). This CDR3 contains 18 residues.

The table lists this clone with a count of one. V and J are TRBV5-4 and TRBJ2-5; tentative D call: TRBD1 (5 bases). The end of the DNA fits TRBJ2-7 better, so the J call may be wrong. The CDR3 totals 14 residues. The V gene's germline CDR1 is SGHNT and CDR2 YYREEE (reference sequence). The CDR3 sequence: CASSSQGLPYEQYF. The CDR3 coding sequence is TGTGCCAGCAGCTCCCAGGGTCTCCCCTACGAGCAGTACTTC.

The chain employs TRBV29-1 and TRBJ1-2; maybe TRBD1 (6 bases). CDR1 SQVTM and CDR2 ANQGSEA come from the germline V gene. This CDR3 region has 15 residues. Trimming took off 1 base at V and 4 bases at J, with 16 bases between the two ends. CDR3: CSVEVLPGAGYGYTF. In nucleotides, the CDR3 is TGCAGCGTTGAAGTGCTGCCAGGGGCTGGCTATGGCTACACCTTC.

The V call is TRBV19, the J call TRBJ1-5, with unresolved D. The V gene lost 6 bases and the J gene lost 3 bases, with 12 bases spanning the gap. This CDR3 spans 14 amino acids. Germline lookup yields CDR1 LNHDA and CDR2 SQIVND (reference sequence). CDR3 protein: CASSPFENNQPQHF. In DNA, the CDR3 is TGTGCCAGTAGCCCCTTCGAGAACAATCAGCCCCAGCATTTT.

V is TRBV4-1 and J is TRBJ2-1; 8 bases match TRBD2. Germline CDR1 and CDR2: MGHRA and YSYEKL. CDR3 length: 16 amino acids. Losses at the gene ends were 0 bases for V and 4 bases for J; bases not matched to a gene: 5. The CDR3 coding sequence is TGCGCCAGCAGCCAAGATCTTACGGGAGGGTACAATGAGCAGTTCTTC. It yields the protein CASSQDLTGGYNEQFF.

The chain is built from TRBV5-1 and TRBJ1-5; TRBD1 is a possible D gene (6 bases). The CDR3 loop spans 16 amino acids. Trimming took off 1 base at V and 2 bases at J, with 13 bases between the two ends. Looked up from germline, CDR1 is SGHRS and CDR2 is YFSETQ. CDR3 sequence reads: CASSLPATGCNQPQHF. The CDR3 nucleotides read TGCGCCAGCAGCTTGCCCGCAACAGGGTGCAATCAGCCCCAGCATTTT.

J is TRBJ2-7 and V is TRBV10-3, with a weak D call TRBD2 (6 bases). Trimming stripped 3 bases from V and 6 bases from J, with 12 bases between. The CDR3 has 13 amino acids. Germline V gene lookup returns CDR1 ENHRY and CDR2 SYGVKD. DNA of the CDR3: TGTGCCATCAGTGATCCAGGAGGGGCCGAGCAGTACTTC. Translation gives CAISDPGGAEQYF.

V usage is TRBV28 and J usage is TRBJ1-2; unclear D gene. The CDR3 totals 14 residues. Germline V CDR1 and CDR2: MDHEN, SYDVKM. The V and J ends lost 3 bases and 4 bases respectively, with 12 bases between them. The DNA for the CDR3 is TGTGCCAGCAGTTTGGAAACCTCGGGCTATGGCTACACCTTC. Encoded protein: CASSLETSGYGYTF.

The CDR3 DNA follows: TGTGCCAGCATAGGCACCACTGAAGCTTTCTTT. The encoded protein is CASIGTTEAFF. The rearrangement links TRBV6-5 to TRBJ1-1; D call uncertain. The CDR3 runs 11 residues. The germline V and J ends were trimmed by 7 bases and 4 bases, with 7 bases remaining between them. Germline CDR1 is MNHEY and CDR2 is SVGAGI.

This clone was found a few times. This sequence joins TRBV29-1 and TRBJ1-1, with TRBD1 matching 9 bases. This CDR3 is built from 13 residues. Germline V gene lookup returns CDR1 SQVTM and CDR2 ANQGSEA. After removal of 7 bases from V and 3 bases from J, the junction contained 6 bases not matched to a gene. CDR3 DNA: TGCAGCGCCTCACAGGGGGCGGACACTGAAGCTTTCTTT. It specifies CSASQGADTEAFF. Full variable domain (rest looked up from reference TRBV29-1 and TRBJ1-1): SAVISQKPSRDICQRGTSLTIQCQVDSQVTMMFWYRQQPGQSLTLIATANQGSEATYESGFVIDKFPISRPNLTFSTLTVSNMSPEDSSIYLCSASQGADTEAFFGQGTRLTVV.